Sequencing of this TCR beta chain was carried out in a study of blood T cell repertoires in COVID-19 (TCRdb year 2020). Study-level background: Samples from collaborators originated in the United States, Italy and Spain and spanned both the acute and convalescent phases of COVID-19. The prospective study material was composed of cDNA or gDNA derived from T cells, B-cell-depleted T cells, or PBMCs. The dataset comprised deeply sampled blood TCRbeta repertoires from subjects exposed to, actively infected with, or recovered from COVID-19. The repertoires were released in a freely available public database intended as a resource for research on the immune response to SARS-CoV-2. Samples came from the ongoing ImmuneRACE study (first 160 participants) plus 1,254 subjects from 6 global collaborators. Sample metadata almost always included a de-identified subject ID, COVID-19 status, age in years and sex. Where available, HLA class I and class II types were taken from metadata supplied by the sample provider and were not determined by assay-based typing.

From the cysteine up to the phenylalanine, the CDR3 has a length of 16 residues. The retained sequence is limited to the CDR3, 48 bases, with the frame set at the first base. CDR1 and CDR2, looked up from the germline V gene, are SGHRS and YFSETQ. V was cut back by 1 base and J by 5 bases, leaving a gap of 15 bases between them. Findings and caveats that apply to the study as a whole: The quantity of clinical and demographic metadata differed by source and by participant and was supplied without curation.

One collaborating source in Seattle enrolled patients during active infection and followed them longitudinally through the course of disease. The collaborating institutions used their own protocols to collect whole blood in K2EDTA tubes. For TCRbeta analysis, collaborators shipped samples in one of three forms: frozen whole blood, isolated PBMCs, or DNA extracted from either of those sample types. In regard to this clone: The antigen it binds to is not known. Base qualities are missing; no much larger clone stands one base away.

The immunoSEQ Assay, a bias-controlled multiplex PCR, was used to amplify TCRbeta CDR3 regions from genomic DNA. The source study handled its data this way. The number of nucleated cells in each sample was estimated by amplification of reference gene primers within the assay. Sequence reads were collapsed and filtered to measure the absolute abundance of every unique TCRbeta CDR3 rearrangement. For each sample, productive Simpson clonality was calculated as the square root of Simpson's diversity index across productive rearrangements. TCRdb obtained this table from immuneACCESS and retained in-frame rearrangements with V and J assigned. These tables miss some clones; where compared with another copy, unresolved V genes account for less than half of the shortfall, and the remainder is unexplained. For V, J and clone size, that table is used; D and trimming come from the DNA. The sample table records a few hundred thousand clones; under 90% of these occur just once. The top ten constitute 11% of the sample.

The receptor was derived from a woman under 40 with COVID-19, enrolled during active disease. Sequenced input: peripheral blood. The rearranged chain carries TRBV5-1 and TRBJ2-2; the D gene cannot be named for sure. In nucleotides, the sequence is TGCGCCAGCAGCTTGTATATACCAACCGGGACCGGGGAGCTGTTTTTT. Its coded protein is CASSLYIPTGTGELFF.